This TCR beta chain was found in a study of blood T cells in healthy people across ages (dated by TCRdb to about 2015). For the wider study: In model experiments, roughly one uniquely barcoded TCR beta cDNA molecule per two T cells was captured by template switching. Using deep sequencing normalized with unique cDNA molecular identifiers, the study measured how TCR beta repertoire diversity changes with age. Donors were grouped into four age groups: young (average 16 years), middle-aged (39), aged (around 60) and long-lived (approximately 75). Donors of different ages were randomly distributed across sequencing lanes to avoid experimental bias. Using the same blood draw, the study looked at two additional independent replicas of 1 million unique cDNA reads for two donors, one aged 18 to 30 and the other aged 80 or older.

The sample holds many counts of this clonotype. It has no known antigen specificity. Within one base of it there is no much larger clone, and no base qualities were kept. CDR1 and CDR2 were assigned from the germline V gene as LGHNA and YSLEER. Counted from cysteine to phenylalanine, this CDR3 has 14 amino acids. The only DNA kept is the CDR3, 42 bases in frame from the first base. At the junction V is shortened by 1 base and J by 6 bases, with 11 bases in between. The library was produced with 5' RACE. Instrument used: Illumina HiSeq 2500. A second 7 to 11 cycle PCR used a sample-barcoded 5' primer and a J-beta primer mix. A unique molecular identifier was introduced onto each TCR beta cDNA molecule by a template-switch 5' adaptor carrying 12 random nucleotides. Each sample yielded at least 2.5 million CDR3-containing paired-end reads. First-strand cDNA synthesis was performed from all RNA using the Mint cDNA synthesis kit, with priming by a TRBC-specific oligonucleotide. Following uracil-DNA glycosylase treatment, all cDNA underwent a first 18-cycle PCR with the universal primers M1SS and BC2_uni_R. The source study handled its data this way. For normalization, 1 million high-quality reads were randomly selected from each sample, with every read carrying a distinct molecular identifier. Reads with shared molecular identifiers were discarded instead of being binned into consensus sequences. MiTCR, with a Q25 quality threshold and the strictest error-elimination algorithm, was used for CDR3 identification, clonotype clustering and error correction. A nonparametric unseen species model with Euler transformation was used to estimate lower-bound total TCR beta diversity. Starting from the raw public reads, TCRdb applied fastp trimming at Q25, assembled clones with MiXCR and retained in-frame beta chains. Each CDR3 protein gets just one entry, which takes the most common genes and DNA from the rows behind it. V and J calls and clone size were set by TCRdb, not the authors. Recorded for this sample are fewer than 900,000 distinct CDR3 sequences; approximately 39% of them occurred a single time. The ten largest clonotypes hold 20% to 25% of the sample.

Study-wide findings and limitations: As age increased, observed TCR beta diversity per million T cells dropped in a roughly linear way, and a significant reduction was already evident by age roughly 40. Donor CMV infection status was unknown, potentially confounding age-related changes in expanded clonotypes. There was a strong correlation between observed TCR beta diversity and the percentage of naive T cells measured by flow cytometry. Because profiling used bulk unsorted PBMCs, naive and antigen-experienced compartments could not be compared conclusively. Estimates of total diversity based on one million sequenced T cells were regarded as lower bounds and as underestimates. The long-lived group showed more naive CD4+ T cells, fewer expanded clones and increased TCR diversity than the aged group, suggesting age selection.

Donors were around 37 systemically healthy Caucasian individuals from Russia aged roughly 6 to 90 years. Ten milliliters of peripheral blood were collected from each donor into EDTA-treated Vacutainer tubes. Ficoll-Paque density-gradient centrifugation was used to isolate PBMCs, with at least 7 million per sample. Trizol reagent was used to extract total RNA from PBMCs, with at least 6 micrograms per sample. For every donor, flow cytometry on a PBMC aliquot measured the percentage of naive CD45RAhigh/CD27high T cells. The TCR originated in a woman between 55 and 75 years old in good health. The source material was blood. The chain joins TRBV4-3 to TRBJ2-3; a weak D assignment points to TRBD2 (5 bases agree). The DNA is as follows: TGCGCCAGCAGCCAAGGGGAGACGGGGGATACGCAGTATTTT. It specifies CASSQGETGDTQYF.